The 20 T cell receptor beta chains below all came from one sample that was sequenced in a study of blood T cell repertoires in COVID-19. Sequenced by immunoSEQ multiplex PCR; TCRdb stores in-frame clones only, minus some. The profile shows 150,000 to 200,000 clones, over 80% of them singletons. The source material was peripheral blood. The receptor set was obtained from a woman in her seventies with acute or convalescent COVID-19.

V and J are TRBV6-2 or TRBV6-3 and TRBJ1-6, with 9 bases identical to TRBD1. Germline CDR1 MNHEY, CDR2 SVGEGT. The CDR3 is 16 amino acids. V was clipped by 1 base and J by 5 bases; unmatched bases: 3. The CDR3 loop reads CASSYFGQGHNSPLHF. CDR3 DNA: TGTGCCAGCAGTTACTTCGGACAGGGGCATAATTCACCCCTCCACTTT.

The chain joins TRBV19 to TRBJ2-4; TRBD2 matches 8 bases. Trimming at V came to 3 bases and at J to 7 bases, leaving 5 bases not matched to a gene. The CDR3 runs to 14 residues. Looked up from germline, CDR1 is LNHDA and CDR2 is SQIVND (reference sequence). The CDR3 reads CASSIRRGANIQYF. As DNA, the CDR3 is TGTGCCAGTAGTATCCGGCGGGGGGCGAACATTCAGTACTTC.

The rearrangement links TRBV18 to TRBJ2-5, with 13 bases matching TRBD2. The CDR3 consists of 17 residues. Germline-derived CDR1 and CDR2 are KGHSH and LQKENI. Losses at the gene ends were 2 bases for V and 4 bases for J; bases not matched to a gene: 7. CDR3 region: CASSPTSGGASGETQYF. The CDR3 DNA is TGTGCCAGCTCACCAACTAGCGGGGGGGCCTCGGGAGAGACCCAGTACTTC. The full variable domain, its missing parts supplied by reference TRBV18 and TRBJ2-5, is NAGVMQNPRHLVRRRGQEARLRCSPMKGHSHVYWYRQLPEEGLKFMVYLQKENIIDESGMPKERFSAEFPKEGPSILRIQQVVRGDSAAYFCASSPTSGGASGETQYFGPGTRLLVL.

This chain connects TRBV19 to TRBJ1-3; D may be TRBD1 (5 bases). Germline V gene sequence: CDR1 LNHDA, CDR2 SQIVND (reference sequence). This CDR3 has 13 amino acids. Trimming removed 5 bases from V and 2 bases from J, with 7 bases in between. The CDR3 is CASSRGAGNTIYF. CDR3 sequence (DNA): TGTGCCAGTAGTCGGGGGGCTGGAAACACCATATATTTT.

The rearrangement joins TRBV14 to TRBJ1-2; the D gene is possibly TRBD1 (6 bases). Germline loops: CDR1 SGHDN, CDR2 FVKESK. The CDR3 totals 13 residues. V shed 10 bases and J shed 3 bases, with 15 bases lying between them. The CDR3 DNA is TGTGCCACCCGGGGCAGGGGTGACTATGGCTACACCTTC. It specifies CATRGRGDYGYTF.

The CDR3 sequence is CASSLFAGGPETQYF. In DNA form, the CDR3 reads TGTGCCAGCAGCTTGTTTGCGGGGGGGCCGGAGACCCAGTACTTC. The chain links TRBV5-6 to TRBJ2-5; TRBD2 aligns across 9 bases. CDR3 length equals 15 residues. Unmatched junction bases numbered 6, after V lost 1 base and J lost 5 bases. CDR1 and CDR2 (germline): SGHDT, YYEEEE.

V gene TRBV7-2 combines with J gene TRBJ2-1; no clear D. The CDR3 loop spans 15 amino acids. The germline V gene encodes CDR1 SGHTA and CDR2 FQGNSA. Between the trimmed V and J ends, which lost 4 bases and 5 bases, there was a span of 15 bases. Here the CDR3 DNA reads TGTGCCAGCAGCTCATCTGGCCAGGCCCACAATGAGCAGTTCTTC. Protein sequence: CASSSSGQAHNEQFF.

The chain recombines TRBV27 with TRBJ2-7, with TRBD2 identical over 8 bases. Germline V gene lookup returns CDR1 MNHEY and CDR2 SMNVEV (reference sequence). The CDR3 totals 16 residues. V lost 0 bases, J lost 4 bases, and 8 bases stayed unmatched. DNA of the CDR3: TGTGCCAGCAGTTTATCGCCGGGACTAGTTTTTTACGAGCAGTACTTC. It is translated as CASSLSPGLVFYEQYF.

This clone was counted between two and nine times. The chain couples TRBV19 to TRBJ1-5, with TRBD1 as a possible D gene (6 bases). The V gene's germline CDR1 is LNHDA and CDR2 SQIVND (reference sequence). The CDR3 contains 15 residues. The CDR3 region is CATNRVMGGNQPQHF. The CDR3 coding sequence is TGTGCTACGAACAGGGTCATGGGTGGGAATCAGCCCCAGCATTTT.

This chain links TRBV19 with TRBJ1-1; a weak D match, TRBD1 (6 bases). The germline V and J ends were trimmed by 9 bases and 1 base, with 12 bases remaining between them. The CDR3 runs to 13 residues. Germline assignment: CDR1 LNHDA and CDR2 SQIVND (reference sequence). For the CDR3, the DNA is TGTGCCAGCAAAGGACAGTCGAACACTGAAGCTTTCTTT. Residues: CASKGQSNTEAFF. The variable domain in full, with the rest retrieved from reference TRBV19 and TRBJ1-1, is DGGITQSPKYLFRKEGQNVTLSCEQNLNHDAMYWYRQDPGQGLRLIYYSQIVNDFQKGDIAEGYSVSREKKESFPLTVTSAQKNPTAFYLCASKGQSNTEAFFGQGTRLTVV.

This chain connects TRBV5-1 to TRBJ2-3; the D gene is possibly TRBD1 (5 bases). CDR3 size: 16 residues. Germline loops: CDR1 SGHRS, CDR2 YFSETQ. V was shortened by 0 bases and J by 3 bases, with 14 bases between the two germline ends. CDR3 sequence: CASSLGQGRGTDTQYF. The CDR3 DNA reads TGCGCCAGCAGCTTGGGTCAGGGAAGGGGAACAGATACGCAGTATTTT.

V gene TRBV30 combines with J gene TRBJ1-6; D may be TRBD1 (5 bases). Germline V lookup: CDR1 GTSNPN, CDR2 SVGIG (reference sequence). The CDR3 length is 14 residues. Trimming took off 0 bases at V and 6 bases at J, with 9 bases between the two ends. DNA of the CDR3: TGTGCCTGGAGTGTACCAGGGCCTAATTCACCCCTCCACTTT. Translation: CAWSVPGPNSPLHF.

The genes are TRBV3-1 (or the pseudogene TRBV3-2) and TRBJ1-3; TRBD1 is a possible D gene (5 bases). The CDR3 extends over 13 amino acids. Germline values: CDR1 LGHDT, CDR2 YNNKEL (reference sequence). Trimming took 4 bases from V and 7 from J, leaving 11 bases between them. CDR3 DNA: TGTGCCAGCAGCCCCGGGGGTTCGAACACCATATATTTT. Residues: CASSPGGSNTIYF.

The V and J genes are TRBV28 and TRBJ1-5; D gene unclear. Germline V CDR1 and CDR2: MDHEN, SYDVKM. The CDR3 extends over 14 amino acids. V was trimmed by 5 bases and J by 7 bases, leaving 15 bases between them. The CDR3 region has the DNA TGTGCCAGCAGTGCCCGGTCCCCGAACCAGCCCCAGCATTTT. Its translation is CASSARSPNQPQHF.

The CDR3 DNA follows: TGTGCCTGGAACGGCAGGGCCGTTAACGAGCAGTACTTC. Encoded protein: CAWNGRAVNEQYF. The V and J genes are TRBV30 and TRBJ2-7, with D possibly TRBD1 on 5 matching bases. This CDR3 spans 13 amino acids. V was trimmed by 4 bases and J by 5 bases, leaving 15 bases between them. In germline, CDR1 is GTSNPN, CDR2 SVGIG (reference sequence). The full variable domain, in which reference TRBV30 and TRBJ2-7 provide the parts outside the CDR3, is SQTIHQWPATLVQPVGSPLSLECTVEGTSNPNLYWYRQAAGRGLQLLFYSVGIGQISSEVPQNLSASRPQDRQFILSSKKLLLSDSGFYLCAWNGRAVNEQYFGPGTRLTVT.

The V gene is TRBV7-2, the J gene TRBJ2-1; a weak D match, TRBD2 (5 bases). CDR1 SGHTA and CDR2 FQGNSA come from the germline V gene. The V and J ends lost 2 bases and 3 bases respectively, with 17 bases between them. The CDR3 has 17 residues. The CDR3 DNA reads TGTGCCAGCAGCTTAAAAGGGAGAAGGAGATTCTACAATGAGCAGTTCTTC. It encodes CASSLKGRRRFYNEQFF.

This chain joins TRBV6-6 and TRBJ1-2; D is uncertain. CDR3 length equals 13 residues. Trimming removed 5 bases at V and 0 bases at J, with 7 bases between. Germline loops: CDR1 MNHNY, CDR2 SVGAGI (reference sequence). CDR3 in DNA: TGTGCCAGCAGTCCCGGTGCTAACTATGGCTACACCTTC. Protein sequence: CASSPGANYGYTF.

This clone appeared a single time. J is TRBJ2-5 and V is TRBV9, with 15 nucleotides matching TRBD2. CDR1 is SGDLS, CDR2 YYNGEE, per germline. CDR3 size: 17 residues. Trimming cost V 0 bases and J 5 bases; bases outside gene matches: 5. As DNA, the CDR3 is TGTGCCAGCAGCGTAGGATATGGGACTAGCGGGAGGGAGACCCAGTACTTC. This codes for CASSVGYGTSGRETQYF.

The genes are TRBV28 and TRBJ2-3; 13 positions agree with TRBD2. Germline V gives CDR1 MDHEN, CDR2 SYDVKM. The CDR3 loop spans 16 amino acids. After removal of 3 bases from V and 2 bases from J, the junction contained 2 bases not matched to a gene. Here the CDR3 reads CASSLGLAGPTDTQYF. The CDR3 DNA sequence: TGTGCCAGCAGTTTGGGACTAGCGGGACCCACAGATACGCAGTATTTT.

V gene TRBV18 combines with J gene TRBJ1-1; 10 bases fit TRBD1. Germline V gene sequence: CDR1 KGHSH, CDR2 LQKENI. The CDR3 contains 15 residues. Trimming took 4 bases from V and 3 from J; bases not matched to a gene: 5. DNA for the CDR3: TGTGCCAGCTCACTTCGGACAGGGGGAGACACTGAAGCTTTCTTT. Amino acid sequence: CASSLRTGGDTEAFF.